A single sample is the source of the 10 T cell receptor beta chains below, sequenced in a study of blood T cell repertoires in COVID-19. Profiled with immunoSEQ multiplex PCR; TCRdb holds only in-frame clones, not every one. This sample yields some 200,000 clones, of which less than 95% are seen a single time; 0.6% to 0.8% belongs to the top ten. The sample comprised peripheral blood. The receptors derive from a man younger than 45 with COVID-19, enrolled during active disease.

The V and J genes are TRBV7-7 and TRBJ2-2, with 8 bases lining up with TRBD1. J lost 1 base, V lost 2 bases, and 15 bases had no gene match. The CDR3 consists of 20 residues. CDR1 and CDR2 from the germline V gene are SSHAT and FNYEAQ (reference sequence). The CDR3 protein is CASSLRAQGLGTGNTGELFF. The DNA for the CDR3 is TGTGCCAGCAGCTTAAGGGCACAAGGGTTAGGGACAGGGAACACCGGGGAGCTGTTTTTT. Drawing the rest from reference TRBV7-7 and TRBJ2-2, the complete variable domain is GAGVSQSPRYKVTKRGQDVTLRCDPISSHATLYWYQQALGQGPEFLTYFNYEAQPDKSGLPSDRFSAERPEGSISTLTIQRTEQRDSAMYRCASSLRAQGLGTGNTGELFFGEGSRLTVL.

The V and J genes are TRBV6-6 and TRBJ2-1; tentative D call: TRBD1 (6 bases). The CDR3 spans 15 residues. Germline assignment: CDR1 MNHNY and CDR2 SVGAGI (reference sequence). Trimming took off 6 bases at V and 9 bases at J, with 21 bases between the two ends. This chain's CDR3 is CASSLPGQGYGEQFF. The CDR3 nucleotides read TGTGCCAGCAGCCTACCTGGGCAGGGGTATGGTGAGCAGTTCTTC.

V usage is TRBV5-1 and J usage is TRBJ1-3; D gene unclear. V dropped 0 bases and J dropped 6 bases, with 10 bases sitting between them. Looked up from germline, CDR1 is SGHRS and CDR2 is YFSETQ. The CDR3 extends over 14 amino acids. CDR3 residues: CASSLGAVENTIYF. The CDR3 DNA reads TGCGCCAGCAGCTTGGGGGCTGTAGAAAACACCATATATTTT.

The chain uses TRBV24-1 and TRBJ1-5; a weak D match, TRBD1 (5 bases). Trimming stripped 9 bases from V and 7 bases from J, with 9 bases between. CDR1 and CDR2 (germline): KGHDR, SFDVKD. The CDR3 is 11 residues long. CDR3 in DNA: TGTGCCACCGGGGGGGGGCAGCCCCAGCATTTT. Its protein is CATGGGQPQHF.

The chain is built from TRBV7-9 and TRBJ1-6; D gene unclear. The V and J ends lost 5 bases and 7 bases respectively, with 15 bases between them. The length of the CDR3 is 15 residues. Germline CDR1 SEHNR, CDR2 FQNEAQ (reference sequence). DNA for the CDR3: TGTGCCAGCAGCCCGACGGATGAGGGAAATTCACCCCTCCACTTT. Its translation: CASSPTDEGNSPLHF.

This sequence joins TRBV5-5 and TRBJ2-5, with 8 bases identical to TRBD1. Per germline, CDR1 SGHKS and CDR2 YYEKEE (reference sequence). This CDR3 comprises 14 residues. Trimming at V came to 0 bases and at J to 4 bases, leaving 2 bases not matched to a gene. The CDR3, as DNA: TGTGCCAGCAGCTTGGCGGACAGGGTAGAGACCCAGTACTTC. Residues: CASSLADRVETQYF. Full variable domain (missing parts from reference TRBV5-5 and TRBJ2-5): DAGVTQSPTHLIKTRGQQVTLRCSPISGHKSVSWYQQVLGQGPQFIFQYYEKEERGRGNFPDRFSARQFPNYSSELNVNALLLGDSALYLCASSLADRVETQYFGPGTRLLVL.

V usage is TRBV5-1 and J usage is TRBJ1-2; 8 bases map to TRBD1. The V gene end was trimmed by 1 base and the J gene end by 2 bases; junction bases not matched to a gene: 1. The CDR3 loop spans 14 amino acids. Germline assignment: CDR1 SGHRS and CDR2 YFSETQ. The CDR3: CASSLTGGNYGYTF. CDR3 in DNA: TGCGCCAGCAGCTTGACAGGGGGGAACTATGGCTACACCTTC.

The V gene is TRBV6-1, the J gene TRBJ2-7; 13 nucleotides agree with TRBD2. CDR3 size: 18 residues. Germline V gives CDR1 MNHNS, CDR2 SASEGT. With 0 bases clipped from V and 4 bases from J, the junction kept 9 bases outside the gene matches. CDR3 residues: CASSEATSGGVFRYEQYF. CDR3 in DNA: TGTGCCAGCAGTGAAGCCACTAGCGGGGGGGTATTTCGTTACGAGCAGTACTTC.

This clone occurred once. The chain's CDR3 is CSVKSQGGGTEAFF. In DNA, the CDR3 is TGCAGCGTGAAATCTCAGGGGGGCGGCACTGAAGCTTTCTTT. The chain is built from TRBV29-1 and TRBJ1-1; the match to TRBD1 covers 7 bases. V trimming: 6 bases; J trimming: 4 bases; junction bases outside the gene matches: 11. Germline assignment: CDR1 SQVTM and CDR2 ANQGSEA. The CDR3 is 14 residues long.

The rearrangement links TRBV4-2 to TRBJ1-1; possibly TRBD1 for D (6 bases). This CDR3 comprises 13 residues. Germline lookup yields CDR1 LGHNA and CDR2 YNFKEQ. V dropped 4 bases and J dropped 3 bases, with 9 bases sitting between them. The CDR3 region has the DNA TGTGCCAGCAGCCCCAGACAGGACACTGAAGCTTTCTTT. Protein product: CASSPRQDTEAFF.